This TCR beta chain was documented in a study of shared clonotypes between healthy human individuals. Study summary: The composition of the donors was a couple of women and a few men aged 18 to 49. Per donor, three plates held CD4 naive cells, three held CD4 memory, two held CD8 naive and one held CD8 memory.

Over several immunoSEQ plates, each subset's genomic DNA was distributed in even portions. Authors' data handling: For the immunoSEQ data, sequences were junction-only without quality scores, so filtering differed. The repertoire was sequenced with immunoSEQ multiplex PCR; TCRdb's copy has only in-frame clones and lacks some. From that table come the V and J calls and clone size; the DNA was used to work out D and trimming. The data show around 1.9 million clones, around 93% seen once. This clone was detected once. Cells designated naive CD8 were CD45RO-negative and were positively selected for CCR7, with terminally differentiated effector memory CD45RA+ cells excluded. The CDR3 is 18 amino acids. The V gene's germline CDR1 is MGHRA and CDR2 YSYEKL. V dropped 0 bases and J dropped 3 bases, with 18 bases sitting between them.

This chain uses TRBV4-1 with TRBJ1-5, with a weak D call TRBD1 (5 bases). The receptor's source is a man between 18 and 35 years old in good health. Some clones in this sample may be carry-over from other donors' samples. Sequencing was performed on naive CD8+ T cells from PBMCs. As DNA, the CDR3 is TGCGCCAGCAGCCAAGATTCGCGGGGGTACGATGTCAATCAGCCCCAGCATTTT. It is translated as CASSQDSRGYDVNQPQHF.